These T cell receptor beta chains were read from a single sample in a study of shared T cell receptors in the human thymus. Generated by immunoSEQ multiplex PCR, the TCRdb table keeps only in-frame clones and is missing some. The sample consists of roughly 660,000 clones, 88% of them appearing once. The sample also formed part of further work on human thymus T cells.

The sequenced sample consisted of thymocytes. The receptors here all came from a boy in the first two years of life with a congenital heart defect. Each CDR3 is given with its conserved first and last residue. A D gene is named only where the DNA matches it firmly. The size of a clone is reported for some rows only, either as once, few or many, or as a class for expanded clones.

DNA	CDR3	D	J	size	V
TGTGCCAGCAGCTTCCGGGACAGGGGGTACAATGAGCAGTTCTTC	CASSFRDRGYNEQFF	TRBD1	TRBJ2-1	.	TRBV11-3
TGCAGTGTGAGGGGGCATCAGCCCCAGCATTTT	CSVRGHQPQHF	TRBD1	TRBJ1-5	.	TRBV20-1
TGTGCCTGGAGTGTACGAGCTAGCGGGAGATACTACAATGAGCAGTTCTTC	CAWSVRASGRYYNEQFF	TRBD2	TRBJ2-1	.	TRBV30
TGTGCCAGCAGTGAATTCCGAGGGACTAGCGGGAGGCCAATCACAGATACGCAGTATTTT	CASSEFRGTSGRPITDTQYF	TRBD2	TRBJ2-3	once	TRBV6-1
TGTGCCAGCAGCTGTACAGGGGGTAAGAACTATGGCTACACCTTC	CASSCTGGKNYGYTF	TRBD1	TRBJ1-2	.	TRBV5-6
TGTGCCAGCAGCGTAGGGGGAGGGAGGGACACTGAAGCTTTCTTT	CASSVGGGRDTEAFF	.	TRBJ1-1	.	TRBV9
TGTGCCAGCAGCTTAGCGGTGGGCGGGGGTACGCAGTATTTT	CASSLAVGGGTQYF	TRBD2	TRBJ2-3	.	TRBV7-6
TGTGCCAGCAGTGGCCACCCCCCTTTAGGGGCTCAACAGCCCCAGCATTTT	CASSGHPPLGAQQPQHF	.	TRBJ1-5	.	TRBV27
TGTGCCAGCAGTGAAGGTGCTACAGGTTCAACTAATGAAAAACTGTTTTTT	CASSEGATGSTNEKLFF	.	TRBJ1-4	.	TRBV2
TGCGCCAGCAGCCAAGGGAGAGCGGGGGGTGGCTACACCTTC	CASSQGRAGGGYTF	.	TRBJ1-2	.	TRBV4-1
TGTGCCAGCAGTGGACCTCTAGGCGGGAGGGCAACGGATGAGCAGTTCTTC	CASSGPLGGRATDEQFF	TRBD2	TRBJ2-1	.	TRBV25-1
TGTGCCAGCAGTCAGAAAGGGGACAATGAGCAGTTCTTC	CASSQKGDNEQFF	.	TRBJ2-1	once	TRBV27
TGCGCCAGCAGCCATCTCTGGACAGGGGGAGACGATGGCTACACCTTC	CASSHLWTGGDDGYTF	TRBD1	TRBJ1-2	.	TRBV4-3